Listed here are 13 T cell receptor beta chains from one sample, sequenced in a study of CD8 T cells in Susac syndrome. cDNA came from around 0.5 to 1 ug RNA primed by random hexamers. A single record per CDR3 protein comes from TCRdb applying MiXCR to the immunoSEQ multiplex PCR reads. The table lists 150,000 or so distinct CDR3 sequences, 93% of them singletons. Material for sequencing was CD4+ T cells from PBMCs. The receptors originated from a human donor in good health.

The chain uses TRBV7-2 and TRBJ1-3; no reliable D call. The CDR3 spans 15 residues. CDR1 is SGHTA and CDR2 is FQGNSA in the germline V gene. Trimming stripped 3 bases from V and 0 bases from J, with 9 bases between. The CDR3 here is CASSFAPLSGNTIYF. CDR3 nucleotides: TGTGCCAGCAGCTTTGCGCCGCTCTCTGGAAACACCATATATTTT.

The chain joins TRBV13 to TRBJ2-1, with TRBD1 matching 9 bases. Trimming at V came to 5 bases and at J to 15 bases, leaving 14 bases not matched to a gene. Germline CDR1 PRHDT, CDR2 FYEKMQ (reference sequence). The CDR3 sequence is 14 residues long. CDR3 bases: TGTGCCAGCAGCCTGAACCGAGCGGGGACAGGGCCGTTCTTC. Its protein is CASSLNRAGTGPFF. Variable domain in full (rest from reference TRBV13 and TRBJ2-1): AAGVIQSPRHLIKEKRETATLKCYPIPRHDTVYWYQQGPGQDPQFLISFYEKMQSDKGSIPDRFSAQQFSDYHSELNMSSLELGDSALYFCASSLNRAGTGPFFGPGTRLTVL.

The rearrangement links TRBV29-1 to TRBJ2-3; 9 bases are a match to TRBD2. Germline lookup yields CDR1 SQVTM and CDR2 ANQGSEA. This CDR3 spans 16 amino acids. V was clipped by 3 bases and J by 2 bases; unmatched bases: 9. Written as DNA, the CDR3 is TGCAGCGTTGATAAGACTAGCGGATACCTCACAGATACGCAGTATTTT. Translation gives CSVDKTSGYLTDTQYF.

V is TRBV29-1 and J is TRBJ1-1; D gene unclear. The germline CDR1 and CDR2 sequences are SQVTM and ANQGSEA. The CDR3 runs to 13 residues. Trimming removed 3 bases at V and 2 bases at J, with 10 bases between. The CDR3 sequence: CSVELGYNTEAFF. The CDR3 bases are TGCAGCGTTGAGTTGGGGTATAACACTGAAGCTTTCTTT.

The CDR3 protein is CSATYRGERGYTF. The CDR3 DNA follows: TGCAGTGCTACATACAGGGGGGAACGTGGCTACACCTTC. The rearrangement uses TRBV20-1 and TRBJ1-2; 8 bases align to TRBD1. Germline V lookup: CDR1 DFQATT, CDR2 SNEGSKA (reference sequence). The CDR3 loop spans 13 amino acids. V trimming: 4 bases; J trimming: 7 bases; junction bases outside the gene matches: 8.

The rearrangement joins TRBV20-1 to TRBJ1-2; D is perhaps TRBD1 (5 bases). CDR1 DFQATT and CDR2 SNEGSKA come from the germline V gene (reference sequence). The CDR3 sequence is 16 residues long. V shed 3 bases and J shed 6 bases, with 23 bases lying between them. The CDR3 DNA is TGCAGTGCTAGCAAAGTCTACAGAAATAGGGGCCATGGCTACACCTTC. It translates to CSASKVYRNRGHGYTF.

This rearrangement joins TRBV5-1 to TRBJ2-7; no reliable D call. The CDR3 has 13 amino acids. Per germline, CDR1 SGHRS and CDR2 YFSETQ. V lost 4 bases and J lost 2, with 10 bases in between. CDR3 sequence (DNA): TGCGCCAGCAGCGAGATACAAACCTACGAGCAGTACTTC. Protein sequence: CASSEIQTYEQYF.

The rearrangement links TRBV3-1 to TRBJ2-5, with 9 bases aligning to TRBD2. V shed 3 bases and J 4 bases; nucleotides not matched to a gene: 0. Germline CDR1 and CDR2: LGHDT and YNNKEL (reference sequence). This CDR3 contains 13 residues. Written as DNA, the CDR3 is TGTGCCAGCAGCCAGCGGGGGGGAGAGACCCAGTACTTC. It is translated as CASSQRGGETQYF.

This clonotype was detected once. V gene TRBV7-9 combines with J gene TRBJ2-5; D might be TRBD2 (6 bases). CDR3 length: 14 amino acids. The V and J ends lost 4 bases and 5 bases respectively, with 14 bases between them. From germline, CDR1 is SEHNR and CDR2 FQNEAQ (reference sequence). The CDR3 DNA sequence: TGTGCCAGCAGCTCGTTCCGGGCGGGGGAGACCCAGTACTTC. It encodes CASSSFRAGETQYF.

The chain joins TRBV5-1 to TRBJ1-4, with 9 bases fitting TRBD1. The ends lost 3 bases at V and 7 bases at J; junction bases unmatched: 16. This CDR3 has 18 residues. CDR1 and CDR2 (germline): SGHRS, YFSETQ. The CDR3 spells CASSYQGQGSFFGEKLFF. DNA for the CDR3: TGCGCCAGCAGCTACCAGGGACAGGGCTCATTTTTTGGTGAAAAACTGTTTTTT.

The V call is TRBV29-1, the J call TRBJ1-2; 9 bases match TRBD1. The V gene end was trimmed by 3 bases and the J gene end by 7 bases; junction bases not matched to a gene: 6. This CDR3 contains 13 residues. Germline V lookup: CDR1 SQVTM, CDR2 ANQGSEA. DNA of the CDR3: TGCAGCGTTGACAGGGACAGGGTGATTGGCTACACCTTC. This sequence encodes CSVDRDRVIGYTF. Using reference TRBV29-1 and TRBJ1-2 for the parts outside the CDR3, the full variable domain is SAVISQKPSRDICQRGTSLTIQCQVDSQVTMMFWYRQQPGQSLTLIATANQGSEATYESGFVIDKFPISRPNLTFSTLTVSNMSPEDSSIYLCSVDRDRVIGYTFGSGTRLTVV.

The chain recombines TRBV12-5 with TRBJ2-7; tentative D call: TRBD1 (6 bases). Germline CDR1 LGHNT, CDR2 FRNRAP. V dropped 9 bases and J dropped 2 bases, with 11 bases sitting between them. The CDR3 runs 12 residues. DNA of the CDR3: TGTGCTAGCAGGGGTAGGGCCTACGAGCAGTACTTC. Protein: CASRGRAYEQYF. The whole variable domain, remainder taken from reference TRBV12-5 and TRBJ2-7, is DARVTQTPRHKVTEMGQEVTMRCQPILGHNTVFWYRQTMMQGLELLAYFRNRAPLDDSGMPKDRFSAEMPDATLATLKIQPSEPRDSAVYFCASRGRAYEQYFGPGTRLTVT.

The rearrangement uses TRBV29-1 and TRBJ1-2, with D perhaps TRBD1 (5 bases). Per the germline V gene, CDR1 is SQVTM and CDR2 is ANQGSEA. The CDR3 extends over 14 amino acids. V lost 3 bases, J lost 4 bases, and 15 bases lay in between. The CDR3 DNA reads TGCAGCGTTGATCGGCTGCTGGGACCCTATGGCTACACCTTC. The encoded protein is CSVDRLLGPYGYTF.